This TCR beta chain was retrieved from a study of neoadjuvant anti-PD-1 for oral cavity cancer. Overall study context: Patients mostly received three to four biweekly nivolumab doses at 3 mg/kg before surgery. Around day 43, patients without progression received a fourth nivolumab dose before surgery.

As to time point: after neoadjuvant nivolumab, at surgical resection. Blood cells were analyzed directly, without culture or expansion. Points on this clone: The sample holds other DNA sequences that translate to the same CDR3.

Assay: immunoSEQ multiplex PCR; the TCRdb copy retains only in-frame clones and omits some. The data hold tens of thousands of clones, with roughly 77% observed a single time. Deletions cut 7 bases from V and 0 bases from J, with 13 bases between. The CDR3 is 16 amino acids. The germline gives CDR1 MRHNA, CDR2 SNTAGT. The material sequenced was PBMCs, taken after nivolumab (anti-PD-1) treatment. The rearrangement links TRBV6-4 to TRBJ1-6; D gene uncertain. The sequence came from a person between 35 and 79 years old with oral cavity squamous cell carcinoma. This chain's CDR3 is CASTLDSSSYNSPLHF. The CDR3 DNA reads as TGTGCCAGCACTCTGGACTCGAGCTCCTATAATTCACCCCTCCACTTT.